This T cell receptor (beta chain) stems from a study of cytomegalovirus exposure and HLA in healthy donors (dated by TCRdb to between 2016 and 2019). For the study in its entirety: An earlier analysis of approximately 640 of the donors reported 250 to 350 Gb of sequence data and some 120 million unique TCR beta sequences from about 180 million T cells. About 310 gigabases of sequencing data and approximately 84 million unique TCR sequences were included in an early release covering over 600 HLA-typed donors. Of the roughly 400 genotyped donors, roughly 85% fell in the genetic ancestry cluster associated with self-reported Caucasian donors. The aim of the study was to test whether cataloging public T cell receptors could identify signatures of past pathogen exposure. The study used immunosequencing to profile the T cell repertoires of hundreds of subjects and linked those repertoires to cytomegalovirus serostatus. Besides the first cohort of 500 to 700 subjects, a separate validation cohort made up of over 95 different subjects was used. To predict cytomegalovirus infection status, the study combined high-throughput TCR immunosequencing, statistical association of individual TCRs with disease status, and machine learning. A later analysis re-analyzed previously published TCR beta repertoires from roughly 630 donors and added high-resolution HLA genotyping to study TCR occurrence patterns. The later analysis used no new phenotypic data to find candidate immune exposures, relying instead on TCR beta sequences and their occurrence across donors. To decide whether each TCR beta V gene segment behaved as functional or pseudogenic, an earlier analysis of several hundred of the donors relied on high-throughput TCR beta sequencing. Donor age, sex, ethnicity and CMV serostatus were compiled alongside the repertoire data. A later genetic analysis used genome-wide SNP genotypes for about 65% of the 666 donors, treating that subset as a discovery cohort. Every discovery cohort repertoire had been produced on one sequencing platform. HLA typing covered class I and class II loci at four-digit resolution. Typing coverage varied by locus: roughly 620-640 donors for A, B, C, DRB1 and DQB1; about 520 for DQA1; more than 600 for DPA1; 450 to 480 for DPB1. Roughly five DR-DQ haplotypes were handled as single units for association and clustering, since linkage in the cohort was strong. Among roughly 370 genotyped donors of the cohort, an average of approximately 240,000 unique TCR beta nucleotide sequences were sequenced per donor, about a sixth of them non-productive.

Unmatched junction bases come to 9, with V trimmed by 3 bases and J by 2 bases. As encoded in the germline V gene (reference sequence), CDR1 is LNHNV while CDR2 is YYDKDF. The CDR3 goes from the cysteine to the phenylalanine over 16 residues. Only CDR3 DNA remains: 48 bases, in frame from the first base. The cohort consisted of fewer than 700 healthy bone marrow donors. Cohort members were all nominally healthy when sampled, although unrecorded immune exposures were likely present. The donor was CMV seronegative and belonged to the group of several hundred seronegative cohort members. Every donor gave a peripheral blood sample, and the peripheral blood mononuclear cells from that sample were used for TCR beta sequencing. Genomic DNA was extracted from the blood cell samples with the Qiagen DNeasy Blood Extraction Kit. The full study reports these points: Some IMGT-functional V segments, including TRBV6-2 and TRBV6-3, could not be distinguished by the 87-base-pair reads and were therefore excluded. When HLA alleles, especially DR and DQ, strongly co-occurred, TCR associations were difficult to assign to individual alleles. The cohort was sequenced for TCR beta chains only, and without alpha or paired-chain data the features that could be detected were limited. An association between a missense DCLRE1C variant and V-gene and J-gene trimming of TCR beta chains was found in a later genetic analysis and replicated in an independent cohort. Broadly in line with IMGT annotations, most TCR beta V segments showed up in productive rearrangements about 87% or about 30% of the time in an earlier analysis of 587 of the donors. A group of highly shared sequence variants was considered likely to be a technical artifact of the sequencing pipeline. Cytomegalovirus status was reported to be diagnosed by the classifier with high specificity and sensitivity in both the original and validation cohorts. Specific HLA alleles were associated with 15,000 to 20,000 TCR beta sequences at a false discovery rate of 0.05 in a later analysis. Most TCR sequences were seen in very few donors, while some public TCRs were found in many individuals. HLA typing was unavailable for some donors at each locus, so association tests used only the typed subset. A later analysis reported that several top co-occurrence clusters appeared linked to parvovirus B19, influenza, CMV and Epstein-Barr virus. Compared with equally common non-associated chains, HLA-associated TCR beta chains in a later analysis were more clonally expanded and had lower generation probabilities. In a later analysis, most CMV-associated TCR beta chains were found to appear HLA-restricted, with HLA associations seemingly driven largely by CMV exposure. The authors suggested that the approach could potentially be extended to other disease states and immunological phenotypes. Immune exposure information for the cohort was limited to CMV serostatus. A later genetic analysis reported fewer N-insertions in productive TCRs among donors in an Asian-associated ancestry cluster than the roughly 690-donor mean. The earlier analysis of a few hundred of the donors excluded roughly 17 rarely observed V segments, including chromosome 9 orphons, because counts were too low. Linkage disequilibrium might explain the correlated functional status among segregating V segments, but an unknown experimental factor could not be excluded. Presence/absence analyses assumed roughly uniform sequencing depth across donors, an assumption that may not hold. In vitro tests confirmed that a few of the cytomegalovirus-associated TCR beta chains recognize cytomegalovirus antigens. A further reported finding was that TCR beta sequences accurately predicted the HLA-A and HLA-B alleles for most subjects in the first cohort. The study listed 164 TCR beta chains as associated with cytomegalovirus. According to a later analysis, TCR association rates differed among HLA loci, with DRB1 alleles showing the most associated TCRs and HLA-C alleles showing the fewest.

This clone showed up just a few times. The clone's antigen remains unknown. Base qualities are not at hand, and no much larger clone is one base apart. Library prep was done by the immunoSEQ multiplex PCR assay. The multiplex PCR relied on a mix of 60 forward primers for TCR Vbeta segments and 13 reverse primers for TCR Jbeta segments. A multiplex PCR assay on genomic DNA amplified the CDR3 region of rearranged TCR beta genes. On the Illumina HiSeq System, the amplified TCR beta libraries were sequenced as 87-base-pair reads. Under the source paper's analysis protocol: A later analysis tallied 75 million to 95 million unique TCR beta chains across the 666 repertoires, and around 12 million of those chains were shared by two or more donors. Raw reads were error-corrected and collapsed into unique sequences with a nearest-neighbor algorithm that merged closely related sequences to remove PCR and sequencing errors. To assign V, D and J gene segments, CDR3 sequences were aligned to IMGT reference sequences. For a sequence to be retained, a match of at least six nucleotides was required to both a V gene segment and a J gene segment. Rearrangements were called productive when the CDR3 lacked stop codons and stayed in frame with V and J; all others were non-productive. CDR3 was defined by IMGT convention, running from the second conserved V-encoded cysteine to the conserved J-encoded phenylalanine. The earlier analysis of fewer than 750 of the donors excluded sequences that lacked an unambiguous match to a single V gene segment. An earlier analysis of roughly 590 of the donors called V segments functional above 56.7% productive rearrangements and segregating when the between-donor standard deviation exceeded 5%. To diagnose cytomegalovirus status from the catalog of TCR beta chain sequences, a statistical classification framework was built. In a later analysis, TCR nucleotide sequences were compared against IMGT/GENE-DB human TR gene sequences so that V and J genes could be assigned. In a later analysis, CDR3 sequences and most-parsimonious VDJ recombination scenarios were assigned using the TCRdist pipeline. In a later analysis, each TCR beta chain was defined by its CDR3 amino acid sequence together with its V-gene family, and reads without a unique V-gene family were excluded. A later analysis removed 450 to 600 highly shared, low-generation-probability nucleotide sequences to deal with suspected cross-contamination and a sequencing artifact. For each public chain, a later analysis derived a clonal expansion index from normalized ranks of inferred template counts within each repertoire. A later analysis computed generation probabilities with a VDJ recombination model fitted to out-of-frame rearrangements, and checked the results against IGoR. In a later analysis, TCR-TCR, TCR-HLA and TCR-CMV co-occurrence was scored with hypergeometric tests, and a repertoire-size bias correction was applied to TCR pairs. False discovery rates were estimated in a later analysis by permuting HLA or CMV assignments 20 times. In a later analysis, co-occurring TCRs were grouped with DBSCAN, and TCRdist sequence similarity was added when clustering was performed within HLA-allele-positive subsets. Co-occurrence clustering excluded repertoires with fewer than 30,000 or more than 120,000 public chains, plus five with anomalous nucleotide sharing. Entries here come from immuneACCESS through TCRdb and include only in-frame sequences with V and J called. Some clones fail to appear in such tables; in the studies checked, an unresolved V gene covers under half of the shortfall, and the cause of the remainder is unknown. The D gene and trimming were derived from the DNA, and the V and J assignments and clone size from that table. The sample table holds fewer than 200,000 clones, of which approximately 79% were seen once. The ten biggest clones cover roughly 4.2% of the sample.

The sequence was obtained from a man in his forties in good health and CMV-seronegative. The source material was PBMCs. The sequence joins TRBV15 to TRBJ2-5, with 7 junctional bases fitting TRBD1. CDR3 protein: CATSRGDRPLQETQYF. The sequence in DNA is TGTGCCACCAGCAGGGGGGACAGACCTCTTCAAGAGACCCAGTACTTC.